These 17 T cell receptor beta chains came from one sample sequenced in a study of CD8 T cells in Susac syndrome. An input of roughly 0.5 to 1 ug of RNA was subjected to reverse transcription using random hexamers. TCRdb recomputed calls from the immunoSEQ multiplex PCR reads with MiXCR, one row per CDR3 protein. Of fewer than 350,000 distinct CDR3 sequences in the sample, about 91% were seen once. Input material: CD4+ T cells from PBMCs. The receptors stem from a human donor with multiple sclerosis.

This chain links TRBV4-3 with TRBJ2-7, with 14 bases aligning to TRBD2. Germline CDR1 reads LGHNA; CDR2 reads YSLEER. Trimming took 0 bases from V and 6 from J; bases not matched to a gene: 10. The CDR3 runs 18 residues. CDR3 DNA sequence: TGCGCCAGCAGCCAAGACGGGACTAGCGGGAGATCAGCCTTCGAGCAGTACTTC. This sequence encodes CASSQDGTSGRSAFEQYF.

CDR3 bases: TGCAGCGTGACCGAGCCTAGGACAGGGGCCAATGAGCAGTTCTTC. This sequence encodes CSVTEPRTGANEQFF. The V call is TRBV29-1, the J call TRBJ2-1, with 9 bases fitting TRBD1. Germline assignment: CDR1 SQVTM and CDR2 ANQGSEA. CDR3 length: 15 amino acids. Losses at the gene ends were 6 bases for V and 6 bases for J; bases not matched to a gene: 12.

The rearrangement joins TRBV7-9 to TRBJ2-7; D is unclear. Deletions cut 5 bases from V and 5 bases from J, with 10 bases between. Per germline, CDR1 SEHNR and CDR2 FQNEAQ (reference sequence). The CDR3 is 12 residues long. Here the CDR3 reads CASSLPLNEQYF. As DNA, the CDR3 is TGTGCCAGCAGCCTACCCCTAAACGAGCAGTACTTC.

This chain joins TRBV6-2 or TRBV6-3 and TRBJ2-7; no clear D gene. This CDR3 has 13 amino acids. Germline CDR1 MNHEY, CDR2 SVGEGT. The V gene lost 3 bases and the J gene lost 3 bases, with 9 bases spanning the gap. The CDR3 loop is CASSYVGNYEQYF. DNA of the CDR3: TGTGCCAGCAGTTATGTGGGAAACTACGAGCAGTACTTC.

The chain links TRBV7-9 to TRBJ1-5; D is perhaps TRBD1 (5 bases). Germline V gives CDR1 SEHNR, CDR2 FQNEAQ (reference sequence). This CDR3 comprises 16 residues. Trimming removed 5 bases from V and 1 base from J, with 15 bases in between. The CDR3 protein is CASSQGRGESNQPQHF. The DNA of the CDR3 is TGTGCCAGCAGCCAAGGTAGGGGCGAGAGCAATCAGCCCCAGCATTTT.

This chain joins TRBV6-2 or TRBV6-3 and TRBJ1-5, with D unresolved. Trimming took off 0 bases at V and 7 bases at J, with 10 bases between the two ends. CDR3 length: 14 amino acids. The germline gives CDR1 MNHEY, CDR2 SVGEGT. This CDR3 reads CASSYSGSGQPQHF. The CDR3 nucleotides are TGTGCCAGCAGTTACTCCGGGTCGGGACAGCCCCAGCATTTT.

The chain couples TRBV29-1 to TRBJ1-1; no definite D call. V dropped 4 bases and J dropped 0 bases, with 9 bases sitting between them. CDR1 is SQVTM, CDR2 ANQGSEA, per germline. The CDR3 sequence is 13 residues long. The CDR3 DNA sequence: TGCAGCGTTGGAGGCAGCATGAACACTGAAGCTTTCTTT. Protein product: CSVGGSMNTEAFF.

The rearrangement uses TRBV3-1 and TRBJ2-2; D remains ambiguous. Between the trimmed V and J ends, which lost 1 base and 8 bases, there was a span of 14 bases. In germline, CDR1 is LGHDT, CDR2 YNNKEL (reference sequence). The CDR3 runs to 15 residues. CDR3 in amino acids: CASSQAGSLPGELFF. CDR3 nucleotide sequence: TGTGCCAGCAGCCAAGCAGGCTCATTGCCGGGGGAGCTGTTTTTT.

The chain carries TRBV29-1 and TRBJ2-3; 8 nucleotides align to TRBD2. CDR1 SQVTM and CDR2 ANQGSEA come from the germline V gene. The CDR3 extends over 16 amino acids. The V gene end was trimmed by 6 bases and the J gene end by 2 bases; junction bases not matched to a gene: 13. This chain's CDR3 is CSVGRSGASYTDTQYF. DNA for the CDR3: TGCAGCGTAGGTCGTAGCGGGGCCTCCTACACAGATACGCAGTATTTT.

CDR3 sequence reads: CAISRPGTGYGYTF. CDR3 nucleotides: TGTGCCATCAGCAGACCTGGGACAGGATATGGCTACACCTTC. This chain connects TRBV10-3 to TRBJ1-2; 8 bases agree with TRBD1. Germline values: CDR1 ENHRY, CDR2 SYGVKD. This CDR3 is 14 amino acids long. V lost 6 bases, J lost 5 bases, and 8 bases stayed unmatched.

J is TRBJ1-4 and V is TRBV5-1; D is uncertain. Germline lookup yields CDR1 SGHRS and CDR2 YFSETQ. The length of the CDR3 is 15 residues. The ends were cut back, 0 bases at V and 6 bases at J, with 12 bases in the middle. CDR3 sequence: CASSLAGRRDEKLFF. CDR3 bases: TGCGCCAGCAGCTTGGCCGGCAGGCGTGATGAAAAACTGTTTTTT.

The V gene is TRBV11-1, the J gene TRBJ1-1; 9 bases agree with TRBD1. With 0 bases clipped from V and 4 bases from J, the junction kept 9 bases outside the gene matches. Looked up from germline, CDR1 is SGHAT and CDR2 is FQDESV (reference sequence). The CDR3 length is 17 residues. Here the CDR3 reads CASSLARDRVLGTEAFF. CDR3 nucleotides: TGTGCCAGCAGCTTAGCCCGGGACAGGGTGTTGGGCACTGAAGCTTTCTTT.

The chain uses TRBV5-1 and TRBJ1-1, with TRBD1 matching 10 bases. Germline V gene data show CDR1 as SGHRS and CDR2 as YFSETQ. Trimming took 3 bases from V and 5 from J; bases not matched to a gene: 7. The CDR3 length is 15 residues. The DNA for the CDR3 is TGCGCCAGCAGCTCCTCGACAGGGGGCGGGACTGAAGCTTTCTTT. This sequence encodes CASSSSTGGGTEAFF.

This chain links TRBV10-3 with TRBJ2-7; no reliable D call. This CDR3 has 14 amino acids. Trimming removed 0 bases at V and 2 bases at J, with 8 bases between. CDR1 is ENHRY, CDR2 SYGVKD, per germline. CDR3 protein: CAISESSVTYEQYF. CDR3 nucleotides: TGTGCCATCAGTGAGTCTTCGGTTACCTACGAGCAGTACTTC.

The chain recombines TRBV7-9 with TRBJ2-2; D ambiguous. V lost 5 bases and J 0 bases, leaving 10 bases between the germline ends. Germline-derived CDR1 and CDR2 are SEHNR and FQNEAQ (reference sequence). CDR3 length: 15 residues. This chain's CDR3 is CASSPQNANTGELFF. The CDR3 DNA reads as TGTGCCAGCAGCCCACAGAACGCGAACACCGGGGAGCTGTTTTTT.

This chain uses TRBV7-8 with TRBJ1-6; D gene unclear. This CDR3 has 14 residues. The V and J ends lost 4 bases and 5 bases respectively, with 9 bases between them. CDR1 is SGHVS, CDR2 FQNEAQ, per germline. This chain's CDR3 is CASSSTVDNSPLHF. The CDR3 bases are TGTGCCAGCAGCTCGACGGTGGATAATTCACCCCTCCACTTT.

This CDR3 reads CASSVTGGFSEQYF. The CDR3, as DNA: TGTGCCAGCAGTGTGACAGGGGGATTCTCCGAGCAGTACTTC. The J gene is TRBJ2-7, the V gene TRBV28; 9 bases are a match to TRBD1. The CDR3 is 14 amino acids. CDR1 and CDR2 from the germline V gene are MDHEN and SYDVKM. J was trimmed by 6 bases and V by 5 bases; bases with no gene match: 8.